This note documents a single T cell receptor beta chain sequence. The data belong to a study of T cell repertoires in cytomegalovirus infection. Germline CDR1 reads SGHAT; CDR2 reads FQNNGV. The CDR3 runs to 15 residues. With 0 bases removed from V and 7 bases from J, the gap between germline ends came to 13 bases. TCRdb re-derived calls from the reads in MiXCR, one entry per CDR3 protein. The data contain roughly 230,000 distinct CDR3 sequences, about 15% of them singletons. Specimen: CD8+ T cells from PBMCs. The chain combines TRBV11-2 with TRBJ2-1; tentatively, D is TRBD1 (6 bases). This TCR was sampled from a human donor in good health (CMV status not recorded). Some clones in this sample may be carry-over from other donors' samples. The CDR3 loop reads CASSLDRDTWNEQFF. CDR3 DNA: TGTGCCAGCAGCTTAGATCGGGACACCTGGAATGAGCAGTTCTTC.